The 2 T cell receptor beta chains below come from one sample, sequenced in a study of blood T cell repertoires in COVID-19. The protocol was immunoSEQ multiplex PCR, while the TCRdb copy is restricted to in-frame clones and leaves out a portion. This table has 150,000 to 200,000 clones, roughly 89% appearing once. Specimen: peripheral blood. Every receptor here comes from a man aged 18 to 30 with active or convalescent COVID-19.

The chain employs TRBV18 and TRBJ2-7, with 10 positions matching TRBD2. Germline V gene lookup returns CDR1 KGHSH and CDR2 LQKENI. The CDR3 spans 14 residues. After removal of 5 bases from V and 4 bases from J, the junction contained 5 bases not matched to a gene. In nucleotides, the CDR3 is TGTGCCAGCTCAGCGTCTAGCGGGAGTTACGAGCAGTACTTC. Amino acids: CASSASSGSYEQYF.

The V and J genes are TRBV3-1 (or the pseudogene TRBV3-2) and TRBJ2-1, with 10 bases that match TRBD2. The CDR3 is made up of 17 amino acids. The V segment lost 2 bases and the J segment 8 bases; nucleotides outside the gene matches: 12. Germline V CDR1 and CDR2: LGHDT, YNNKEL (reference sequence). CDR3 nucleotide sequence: TGTGCCAGCAGCCAAATGACCATAGCGGGGGGAAGCGATGAGCAGTTCTTC. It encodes CASSQMTIAGGSDEQFF.